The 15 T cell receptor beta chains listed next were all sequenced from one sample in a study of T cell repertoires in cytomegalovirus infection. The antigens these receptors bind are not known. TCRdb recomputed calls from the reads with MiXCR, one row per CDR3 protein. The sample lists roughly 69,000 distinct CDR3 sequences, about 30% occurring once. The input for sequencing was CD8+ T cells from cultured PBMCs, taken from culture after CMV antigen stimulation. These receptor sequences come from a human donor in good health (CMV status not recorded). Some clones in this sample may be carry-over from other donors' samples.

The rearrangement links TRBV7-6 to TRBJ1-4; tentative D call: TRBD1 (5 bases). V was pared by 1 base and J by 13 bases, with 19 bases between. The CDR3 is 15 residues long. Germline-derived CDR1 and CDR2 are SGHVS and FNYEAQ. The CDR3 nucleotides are TGTGCCAGCAGCTTAGGGAAGGGGACTGCCCTGGGACTGTTTTTT. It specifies CASSLGKGTALGLFF.

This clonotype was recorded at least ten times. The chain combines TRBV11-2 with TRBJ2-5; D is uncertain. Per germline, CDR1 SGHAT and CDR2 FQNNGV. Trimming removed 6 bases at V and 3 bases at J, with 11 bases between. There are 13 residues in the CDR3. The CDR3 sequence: CASSEEFKETQYF. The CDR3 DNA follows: TGTGCCAGCAGTGAGGAGTTCAAAGAGACCCAGTACTTC. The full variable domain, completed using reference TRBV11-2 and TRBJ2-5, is EAGVAQSPRYKIIEKRQSVAFWCNPISGHATLYWYQQILGQGPKLLIQFQNNGVVDDSQLPKDRFSAERLKGVDSTLKIQPAKLEDSAVYLCASSEEFKETQYFGPGTRLLVL.

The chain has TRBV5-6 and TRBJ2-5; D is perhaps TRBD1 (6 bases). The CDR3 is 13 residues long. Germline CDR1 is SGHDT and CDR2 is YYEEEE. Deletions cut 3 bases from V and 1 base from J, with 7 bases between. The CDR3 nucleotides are TGTGCCAGCAGCTCCAGGGGCCAAGAGACCCAGTACTTC. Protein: CASSSRGQETQYF.

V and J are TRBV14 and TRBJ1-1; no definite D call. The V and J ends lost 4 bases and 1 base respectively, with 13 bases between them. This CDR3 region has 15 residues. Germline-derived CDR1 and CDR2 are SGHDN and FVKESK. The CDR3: CASSRLREWNTEAFF. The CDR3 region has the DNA TGTGCCAGCAGCCGACTCCGGGAGTGGAACACTGAAGCTTTCTTT.

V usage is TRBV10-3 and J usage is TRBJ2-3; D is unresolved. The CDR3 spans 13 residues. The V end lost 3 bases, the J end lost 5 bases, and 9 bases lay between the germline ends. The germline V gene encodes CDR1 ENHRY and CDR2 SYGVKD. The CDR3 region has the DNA TGTGCCATCAGTGACCACAGCCGAGATACGCAGTATTTT. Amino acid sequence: CAISDHSRDTQYF.

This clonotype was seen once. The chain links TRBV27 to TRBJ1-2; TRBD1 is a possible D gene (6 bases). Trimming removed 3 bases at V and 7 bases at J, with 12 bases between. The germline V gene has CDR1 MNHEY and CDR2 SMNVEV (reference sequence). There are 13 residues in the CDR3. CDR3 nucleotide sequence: TGTGCCAGCAGTTTGTCGGGGGCGGGTGGCTACACCTTC. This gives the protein CASSLSGAGGYTF.

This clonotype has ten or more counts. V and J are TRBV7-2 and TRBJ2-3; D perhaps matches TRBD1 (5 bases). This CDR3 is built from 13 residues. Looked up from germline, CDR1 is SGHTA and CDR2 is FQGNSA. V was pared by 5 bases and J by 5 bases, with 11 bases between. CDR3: CASSLGRGDTQYF. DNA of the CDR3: TGTGCCAGCAGCCTCGGAAGGGGAGATACGCAGTATTTT.

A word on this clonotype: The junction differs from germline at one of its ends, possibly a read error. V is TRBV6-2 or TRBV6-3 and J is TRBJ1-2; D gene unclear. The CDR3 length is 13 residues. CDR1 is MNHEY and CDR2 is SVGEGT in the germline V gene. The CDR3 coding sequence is TGTGCCAGCTCGGACGGGATCGGCTATGGCTGCACCTTC. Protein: CASSDGIGYGCTF.

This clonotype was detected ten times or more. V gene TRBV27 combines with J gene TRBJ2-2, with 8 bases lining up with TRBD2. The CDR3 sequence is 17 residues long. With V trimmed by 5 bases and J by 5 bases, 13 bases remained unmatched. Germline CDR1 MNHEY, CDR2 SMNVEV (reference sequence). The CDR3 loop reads CASSPPRGRPRTGELFF. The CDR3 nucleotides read TGTGCCAGCAGTCCCCCTCGCGGGAGGCCCCGGACCGGGGAGCTGTTTTTT.

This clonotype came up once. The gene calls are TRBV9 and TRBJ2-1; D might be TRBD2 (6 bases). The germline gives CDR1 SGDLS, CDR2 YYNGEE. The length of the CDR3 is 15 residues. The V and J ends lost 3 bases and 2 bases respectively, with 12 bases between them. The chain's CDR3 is CASSAGDTAYNEQFF. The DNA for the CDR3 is TGTGCCAGCAGCGCGGGGGATACCGCCTACAATGAGCAGTTCTTC.

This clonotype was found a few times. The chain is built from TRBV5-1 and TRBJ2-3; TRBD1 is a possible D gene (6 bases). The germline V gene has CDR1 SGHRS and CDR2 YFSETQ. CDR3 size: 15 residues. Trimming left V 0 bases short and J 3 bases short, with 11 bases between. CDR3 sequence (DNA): TGCGCCAGCAGCTTGGCTGGGACACCTACAGATACGCAGTATTTT. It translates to CASSLAGTPTDTQYF.

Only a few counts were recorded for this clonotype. The CDR3 loop reads CASRPTGVNTEAFF. The DNA of the CDR3 is TGTGCCAGCAGGCCAACAGGGGTAAACACTGAAGCTTTCTTT. The gene calls are TRBV28 and TRBJ1-1; 7 bases fit TRBD1. The germline V gene encodes CDR1 MDHEN and CDR2 SYDVKM. CDR3 length: 14 amino acids. J gave up 2 bases and V 6 bases, and 6 bases lay outside the gene matches.

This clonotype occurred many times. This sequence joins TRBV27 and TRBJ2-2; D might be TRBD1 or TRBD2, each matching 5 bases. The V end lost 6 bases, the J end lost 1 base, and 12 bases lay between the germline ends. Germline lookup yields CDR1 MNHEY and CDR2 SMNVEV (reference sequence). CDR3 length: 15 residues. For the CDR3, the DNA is TGTGCCAGCAGGGACGAGGGGATGAACACCGGGGAGCTGTTTTTT. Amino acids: CASRDEGMNTGELFF.

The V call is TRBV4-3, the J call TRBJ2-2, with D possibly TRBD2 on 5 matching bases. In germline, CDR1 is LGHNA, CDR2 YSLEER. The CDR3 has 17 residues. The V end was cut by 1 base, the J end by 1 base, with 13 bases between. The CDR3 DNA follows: TGCGCCAGCAGCCAAGCTGATGCTAGCCAGAACACCGGGGAGCTGTTTTTT. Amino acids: CASSQADASQNTGELFF.

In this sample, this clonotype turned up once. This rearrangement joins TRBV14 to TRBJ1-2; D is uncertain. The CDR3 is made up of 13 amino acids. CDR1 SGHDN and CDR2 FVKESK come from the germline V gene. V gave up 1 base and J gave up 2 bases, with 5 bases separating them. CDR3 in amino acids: CASSQGQNYGYTF. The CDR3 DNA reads TGTGCCAGCAGCCAAGGGCAGAACTATGGCTACACCTTC.